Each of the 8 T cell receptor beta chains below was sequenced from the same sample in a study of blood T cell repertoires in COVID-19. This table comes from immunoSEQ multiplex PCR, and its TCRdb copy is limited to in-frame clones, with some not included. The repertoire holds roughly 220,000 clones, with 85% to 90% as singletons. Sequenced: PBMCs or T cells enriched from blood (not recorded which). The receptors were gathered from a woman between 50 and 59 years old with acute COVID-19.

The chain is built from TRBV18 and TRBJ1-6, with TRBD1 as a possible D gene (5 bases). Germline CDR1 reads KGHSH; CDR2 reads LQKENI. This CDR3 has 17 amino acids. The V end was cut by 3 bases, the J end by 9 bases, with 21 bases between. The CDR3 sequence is CASSPYGARGAGSPLHF. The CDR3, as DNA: TGTGCCAGCTCACCGTATGGGGCAAGGGGCGCCGGTTCACCCCTCCACTTT.

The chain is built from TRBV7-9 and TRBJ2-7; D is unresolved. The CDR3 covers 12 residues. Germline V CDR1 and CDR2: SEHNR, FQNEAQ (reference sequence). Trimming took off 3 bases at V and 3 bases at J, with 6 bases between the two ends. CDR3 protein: CASSFWSYEQYF. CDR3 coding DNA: TGTGCCAGCAGCTTCTGGAGCTACGAGCAGTACTTC.

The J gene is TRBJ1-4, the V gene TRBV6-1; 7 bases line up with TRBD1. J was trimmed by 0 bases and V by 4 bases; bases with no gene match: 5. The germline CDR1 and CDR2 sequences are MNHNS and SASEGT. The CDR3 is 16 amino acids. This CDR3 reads CASSVRQGSTNEKLFF. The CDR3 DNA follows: TGTGCCAGCAGTGTTCGACAGGGATCAACTAATGAAAAACTGTTTTTT.

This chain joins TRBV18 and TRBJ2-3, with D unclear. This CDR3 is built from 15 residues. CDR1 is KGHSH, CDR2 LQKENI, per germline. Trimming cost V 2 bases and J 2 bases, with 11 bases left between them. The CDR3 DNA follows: TGTGCCAGCTCACCAACGTCACAGCACACAGATACGCAGTATTTT. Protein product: CASSPTSQHTDTQYF.

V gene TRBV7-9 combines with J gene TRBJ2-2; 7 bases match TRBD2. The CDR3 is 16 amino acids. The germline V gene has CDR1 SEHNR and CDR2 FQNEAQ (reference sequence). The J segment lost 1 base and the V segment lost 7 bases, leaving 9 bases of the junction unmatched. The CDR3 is CASTPPGGRNTGELFF. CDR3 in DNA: TGTGCCAGCACCCCACCCGGGGGGAGGAACACCGGGGAGCTGTTTTTT. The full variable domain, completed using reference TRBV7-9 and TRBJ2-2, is DTGVSQNPRHKITKRGQNVTFRCDPISEHNRLYWYRQTLGQGPEFLTYFQNEAQLEKSRLLSDRFSAERPKGSFSTLEIQRTEQGDSAMYLCASTPPGGRNTGELFFGEGSRLTVL.

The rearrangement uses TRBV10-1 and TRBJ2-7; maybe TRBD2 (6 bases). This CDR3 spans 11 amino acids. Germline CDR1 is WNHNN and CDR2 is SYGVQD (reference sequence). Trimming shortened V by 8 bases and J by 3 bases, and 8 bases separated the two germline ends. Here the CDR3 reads CASWGVYEQYF. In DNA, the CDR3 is TGCGCCAGCTGGGGGGTCTACGAGCAGTACTTC.

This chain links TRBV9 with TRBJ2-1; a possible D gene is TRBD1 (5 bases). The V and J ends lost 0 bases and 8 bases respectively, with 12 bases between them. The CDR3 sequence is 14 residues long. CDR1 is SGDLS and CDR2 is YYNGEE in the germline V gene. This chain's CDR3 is CASSVGDSPDEQFF. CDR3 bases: TGTGCCAGCAGCGTAGGAGACAGTCCCGATGAGCAGTTCTTC.

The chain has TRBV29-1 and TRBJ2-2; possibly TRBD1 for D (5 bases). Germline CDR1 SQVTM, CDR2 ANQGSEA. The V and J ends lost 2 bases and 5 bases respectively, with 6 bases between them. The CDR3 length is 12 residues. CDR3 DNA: TGCAGCGTTGAAAGGGGAACCGGGGAGCTGTTTTTT. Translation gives CSVERGTGELFF.